This T cell receptor (beta chain) derives from a study of cytomegalovirus exposure and HLA in healthy donors. Study-level results: Among immune exposure information, only CMV serostatus was available. Most subjects had HLA-A and HLA-B alleles reportedly predicted accurately by TCR beta sequences. Within a later analysis, the majority of CMV-associated TCR beta chains appeared HLA-restricted.

The count of this clone is one. Its antigen is currently unknown. The CDR3 is 14 amino acids. The germline gives CDR1 SGHVS, CDR2 FNYEAQ. The ends were cut back, 3 bases at V and 7 bases at J, with 12 bases in the middle. A multiplex PCR was run with 60 Vbeta primers and 13 Jbeta primers. Sequencing used immunoSEQ multiplex PCR; TCRdb keeps in-frame clones, though not all of them. The sample has 100,000 or so clones, about four fifths seen once; the top ten hold 1.5% to 2%. This receptor was identified in a woman aged 40 to 50 in good health and CMV-seronegative. The V gene is TRBV7-6, the J gene TRBJ2-2, with D perhaps matching TRBD1 (5 bases). The sample taken for sequencing was PBMCs. CDR3 amino acids: CASSFTRGGGELFF. CDR3 coding DNA: TGTGCCAGCAGCTTTACAAGGGGCGGCGGGGAGCTGTTTTTT.